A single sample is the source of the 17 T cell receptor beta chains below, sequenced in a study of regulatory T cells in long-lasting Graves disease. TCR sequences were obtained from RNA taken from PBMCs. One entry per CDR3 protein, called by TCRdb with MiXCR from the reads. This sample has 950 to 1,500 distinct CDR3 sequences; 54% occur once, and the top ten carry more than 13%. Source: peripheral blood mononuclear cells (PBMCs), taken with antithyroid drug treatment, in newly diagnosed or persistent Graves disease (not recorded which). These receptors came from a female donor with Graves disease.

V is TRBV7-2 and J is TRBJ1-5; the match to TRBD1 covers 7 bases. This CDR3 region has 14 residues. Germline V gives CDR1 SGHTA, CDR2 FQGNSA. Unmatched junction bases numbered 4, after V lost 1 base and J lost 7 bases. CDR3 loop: CASSLDRGGQPQHF. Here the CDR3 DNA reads TGTGCCAGCAGCTTAGACAGGGGTGGGCAGCCCCAGCATTTT.

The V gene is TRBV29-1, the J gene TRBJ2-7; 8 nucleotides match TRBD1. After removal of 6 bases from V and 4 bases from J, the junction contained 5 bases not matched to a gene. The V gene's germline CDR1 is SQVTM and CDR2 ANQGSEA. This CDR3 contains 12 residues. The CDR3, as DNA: TGCAGCGTGCGAGACAGGGGTTACGAGCAGTACTTC. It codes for CSVRDRGYEQYF.

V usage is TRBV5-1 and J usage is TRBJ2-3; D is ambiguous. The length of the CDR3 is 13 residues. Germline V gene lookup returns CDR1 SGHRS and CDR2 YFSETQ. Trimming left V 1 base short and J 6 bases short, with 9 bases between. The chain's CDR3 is CASSLTTRDTQYF. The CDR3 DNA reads TGCGCCAGCAGCTTGACAACCAGGGATACGCAGTATTTT.

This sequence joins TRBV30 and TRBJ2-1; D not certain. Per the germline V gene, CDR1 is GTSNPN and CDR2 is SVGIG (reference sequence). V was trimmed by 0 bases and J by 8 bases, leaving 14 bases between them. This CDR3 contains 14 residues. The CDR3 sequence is CAWSVRSGLDEQFF. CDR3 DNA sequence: TGTGCCTGGAGTGTACGGTCGGGTCTCGATGAGCAGTTCTTC.

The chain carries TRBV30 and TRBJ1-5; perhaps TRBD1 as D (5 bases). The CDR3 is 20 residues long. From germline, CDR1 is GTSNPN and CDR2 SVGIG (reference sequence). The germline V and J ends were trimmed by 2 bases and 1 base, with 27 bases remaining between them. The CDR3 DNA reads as TGTGCCTGGAGTACCGCCCGAGGGACCCCGGTTCAAGTGAGCAATCAGCCCCAGCATTTT. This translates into CAWSTARGTPVQVSNQPQHF. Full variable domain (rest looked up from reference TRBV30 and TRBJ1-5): SQTIHQWPATLVQPVGSPLSLECTVEGTSNPNLYWYRQAAGRGLQLLFYSVGIGQISSEVPQNLSASRPQDRQFILSSKKLLLSDSGFYLCAWSTARGTPVQVSNQPQHFGDGTRLSIL.

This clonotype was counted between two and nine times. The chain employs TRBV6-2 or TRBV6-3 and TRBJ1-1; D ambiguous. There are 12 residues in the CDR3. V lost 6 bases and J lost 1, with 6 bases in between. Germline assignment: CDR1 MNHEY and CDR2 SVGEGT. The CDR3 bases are TGTGCCAGCAGGGACCCGAACACTGAAGCTTTCTTT. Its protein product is CASRDPNTEAFF.

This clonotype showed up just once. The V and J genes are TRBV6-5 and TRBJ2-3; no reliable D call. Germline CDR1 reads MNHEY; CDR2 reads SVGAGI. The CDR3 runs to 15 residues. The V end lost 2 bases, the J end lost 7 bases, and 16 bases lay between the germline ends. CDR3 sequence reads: CASSYHFVERNTQYF. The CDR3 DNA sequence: TGTGCCAGCAGTTACCACTTCGTTGAGAGGAATACGCAGTATTTT.

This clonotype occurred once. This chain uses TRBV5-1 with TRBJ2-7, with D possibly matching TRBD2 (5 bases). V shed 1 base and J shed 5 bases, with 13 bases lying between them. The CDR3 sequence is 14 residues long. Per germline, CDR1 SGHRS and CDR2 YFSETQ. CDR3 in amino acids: CASSLRLAEHEQYF. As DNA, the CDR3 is TGCGCCAGCAGCTTGAGGCTAGCAGAACACGAGCAGTACTTC.

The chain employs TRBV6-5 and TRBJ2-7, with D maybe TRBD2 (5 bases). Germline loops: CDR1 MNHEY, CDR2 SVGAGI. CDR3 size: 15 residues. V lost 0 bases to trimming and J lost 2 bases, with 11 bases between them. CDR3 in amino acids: CASSYSRASTYEQYF. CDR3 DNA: TGTGCCAGCAGTTACTCGAGGGCATCTACCTACGAGCAGTACTTC.

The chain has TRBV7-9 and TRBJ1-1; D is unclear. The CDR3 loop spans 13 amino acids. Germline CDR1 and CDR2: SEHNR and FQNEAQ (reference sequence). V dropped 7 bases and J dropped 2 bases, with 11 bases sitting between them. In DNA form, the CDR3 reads TGTGCCAGCACTGGACCGAGAAACACTGAAGCTTTCTTT. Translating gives CASTGPRNTEAFF.

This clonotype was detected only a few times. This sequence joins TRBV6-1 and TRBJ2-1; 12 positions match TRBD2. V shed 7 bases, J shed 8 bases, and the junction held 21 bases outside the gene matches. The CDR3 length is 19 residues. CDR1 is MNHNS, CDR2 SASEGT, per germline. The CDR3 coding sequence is TGTGCCAGCATCCGAAGGGAACTAGCGGGAGGCCACCCAGTAGATGAGCAGTTCTTC. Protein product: CASIRRELAGGHPVDEQFF.

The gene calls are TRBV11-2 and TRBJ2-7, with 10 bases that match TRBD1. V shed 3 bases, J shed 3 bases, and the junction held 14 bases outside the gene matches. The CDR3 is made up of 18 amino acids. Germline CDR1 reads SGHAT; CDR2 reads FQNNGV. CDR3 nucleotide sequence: TGTGCCAGCAGCTTGGAAAACCCCAGGACAGGGGGTGTCTACGAGCAGTACTTC. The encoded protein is CASSLENPRTGGVYEQYF.

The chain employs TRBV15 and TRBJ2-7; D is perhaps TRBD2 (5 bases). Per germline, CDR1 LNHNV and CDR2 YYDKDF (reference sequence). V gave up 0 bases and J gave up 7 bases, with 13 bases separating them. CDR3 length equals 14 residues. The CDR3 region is CATSRDPRAGEQYF. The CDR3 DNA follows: TGTGCCACCAGCAGAGATCCGAGGGCGGGTGAGCAGTACTTC.

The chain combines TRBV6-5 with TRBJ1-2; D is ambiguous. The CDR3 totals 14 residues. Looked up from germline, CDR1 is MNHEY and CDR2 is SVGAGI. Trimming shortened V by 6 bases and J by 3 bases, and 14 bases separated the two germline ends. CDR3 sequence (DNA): TGTGCCAGCAGCCAGAAGGTGGGAGACTATGGCTACACCTTC. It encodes CASSQKVGDYGYTF.

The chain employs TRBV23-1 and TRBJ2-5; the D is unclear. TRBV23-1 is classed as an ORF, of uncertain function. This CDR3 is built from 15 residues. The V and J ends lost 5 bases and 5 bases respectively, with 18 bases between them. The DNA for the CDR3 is TGCGCCAGCAGTTATCGGCAGTTTGGCGAGGAGACCCAGTACTTC. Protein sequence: CASSYRQFGEETQYF.

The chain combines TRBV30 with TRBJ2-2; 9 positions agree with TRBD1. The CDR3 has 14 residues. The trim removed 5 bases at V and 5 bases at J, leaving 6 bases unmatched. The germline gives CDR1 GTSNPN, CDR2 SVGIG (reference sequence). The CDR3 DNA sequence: TGTGCCTGGGCCGGGACAGGGAAGACCGGGGAGCTGTTTTTT. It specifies CAWAGTGKTGELFF.

CDR3 DNA sequence: TGTGCCAGCAGCCGTAATGGCGAGCAGTACTTC. Protein: CASSRNGEQYF. The chain combines TRBV4-2 with TRBJ2-7; no firm D call. Trimming removed 4 bases from V and 6 bases from J, with 7 bases in between. CDR1 and CDR2 (germline): LGHNA, YNFKEQ. The CDR3 contains 11 residues.